This T cell receptor (beta chain) was recorded in a study of CXCR3-negative and CXCR3-positive naive CD8 T cells. Whole-study findings and limits: Both naive subsets, CXCR3-negative and CXCR3-positive, displayed similar TRBV-TRBJ usage, unlike memory cells. The naive subsets expressed comparable surface CD5, and the authors inferred TCR strength from TRB CDR3 properties. The study found comparably high diversity in both naive subsets and much lower diversity in memory CD8+ cells.

Germline values: CDR1 MGHRA, CDR2 YSYEKL. The CDR3 is made up of 15 amino acids. The TRB libraries of cDNA were built by UMI-labeled 5' RACE. TCRdb re-called the 5' RACE reads and shows each CDR3 protein once, DNA omitted. The ten most abundant clones cover about 14% of a sample with some 40,000 distinct CDR3 sequences. A note on this clonotype: Its antigen is not identified.

The sample comprised memory CD8+ T cells from blood. The J gene is TRBJ2-2, the V gene TRBV4-1; with no DNA, the TCRdb D assignment of TRBD1 cannot be verified. The source of this sequence is a human donor in good health. Some clones in this sample may be carry-over from other donors' samples. The CDR3 loop reads CASSHDPLGAGELFF.